The T cell receptor beta chain under discussion was sequenced for a study of follicular helper T cells after annual influenza vaccination. Study at large: Across the 2013-2014, 2014-2015 and 2015-2016 vaccination seasons, some subjects were resampled. The study's findings and limits: Most later recoveries of Day 7 ICOS+CD38+ clones were ICOS-CD38- cTfh.

From germline, CDR1 is LGHNA and CDR2 YNFKEQ. CDR3 size: 13 residues. V lost 4 bases to trimming and J lost 1 base, with 7 bases between them. Time point indicated: 2015-2016 season, 7 days after influenza vaccination. Subjects lived in the community and lacked influenza vaccine within the prior 6 months. In the case of this clone: Its antigen is still unknown.

Sequenced by immunoSEQ multiplex PCR; TCRdb stores in-frame clones only, minus some. The table has fewer than 5,000 clones, approximately 86% seen once. The material sequenced was CXCR5+ CD38- circulating T follicular helper cells from blood, taken 7 days after influenza vaccination. Documented subset: circulating Tfh, non-naive CD4+CXCR5+PD-1+ (ICOS+CD38+ or ICOS-CD38-). The rearrangement uses TRBV4-2 and TRBJ1-1; no definite D call. The clonotype originates from an adult who received the influenza vaccine. CDR3 bases: TGTGCCAGCAGCCGAACAGAGAACACTGAAGCTTTCTTT. This encodes CASSRTENTEAFF.